A single sample is the source of the 17 T cell receptor beta chains below, sequenced in a study of blood T cell repertoires in COVID-19. TCRdb keeps only in-frame clones here, not all; method: immunoSEQ multiplex PCR. The sample holds 95,000 to 110,000 clones, about 89% seen once. The sequenced material came from peripheral blood. The receptors shown here come from a woman younger than 45 with acute or convalescent COVID-19.

Written as DNA, the CDR3 is TGTGCCAGCAGTACCCCCGTCAGGTTCTACGAGCAGTACTTC. Protein product: CASSTPVRFYEQYF. The genes are TRBV6-5 and TRBJ2-7; the D is unclear. Germline CDR1 MNHEY, CDR2 SVGAGI. The CDR3 length is 14 residues. Trimming removed 5 bases from V and 3 bases from J, with 14 bases in between.

The chain links TRBV4-2 to TRBJ2-5; perhaps TRBD2 as D (6 bases). Germline CDR1 and CDR2: LGHNA and YNFKEQ. The V gene lost 1 base and the J gene lost 3 bases, with 6 bases spanning the gap. The length of the CDR3 is 13 residues. CDR3 sequence reads: CASSQGLEETQYF. The CDR3 nucleotides are TGTGCCAGCAGCCAAGGACTAGAAGAGACCCAGTACTTC.

The chain combines TRBV4-3 with TRBJ2-1, with 10 bases fitting TRBD2. There are 15 residues in the CDR3. Germline CDR1 LGHNA, CDR2 YSLEER. Trimming removed 3 bases from V and 8 bases from J; junction bases left unmatched: 7. The CDR3 DNA is TGCGCCAGCAGCCAGACTAGCGGGCGGATCTATGAGCAGTTCTTC. Its protein is CASSQTSGRIYEQFF.

This clone was recorded only once. The chain links TRBV6-9 to TRBJ2-7; 15 bases match TRBD2. The germline V gene encodes CDR1 MNHGY and CDR2 SVAAGI. Trimming cost V 0 bases and J 1 base; bases outside gene matches: 4. The CDR3 extends over 18 amino acids. The CDR3 nucleotides are TGTGCCAGCAGTTATTCCCGGGGACTAGCGGGAGGTTCCTACGAGCAGTACTTC. This sequence encodes CASSYSRGLAGGSYEQYF.

CDR3 nucleotides: TGTGCCAGCAGTGACGGGACAGCATACAATGAGCAGTTCTTC. Amino acid sequence: CASSDGTAYNEQFF. V gene TRBV6-4 combines with J gene TRBJ2-1; 7 bases agree with TRBD1. This CDR3 is built from 14 residues. Germline CDR1 reads MRHNA; CDR2 reads SNTAGT. Unmatched junction bases numbered 2, after V lost 2 bases and J lost 4 bases.

Only a few counts were recorded for this clone. This sequence joins TRBV28 and TRBJ1-1; D not certain. This CDR3 is built from 12 residues. V gave up 7 bases and J gave up 1 base, with 7 bases separating them. Germline loops: CDR1 MDHEN, CDR2 SYDVKM. As DNA, the CDR3 is TGTGCCAGCAAATCAGAGAACACTGAAGCTTTCTTT. This translates into CASKSENTEAFF.

CDR3 sequence: CATSPPGTGNYGYTF. The CDR3 DNA reads as TGTGCCACCAGCCCGCCCGGGACAGGGAACTATGGCTACACCTTC. The chain carries TRBV28 and TRBJ1-2; TRBD1 matches 9 bases. The V segment lost 10 bases and the J segment 2 bases; nucleotides outside the gene matches: 11. The CDR3 is made up of 15 amino acids. Germline CDR1 and CDR2: MDHEN and SYDVKM.

The chain has TRBV28 and TRBJ2-7; TRBD1 is a possible D gene (6 bases). Trimming stripped 6 bases from V and 6 bases from J, with 15 bases between. CDR1 is MDHEN, CDR2 SYDVKM, per germline. CDR3 length: 13 residues. The CDR3 coding sequence is TGTGCCAGCAGCTTGCTGGGGGCCCGCGAGCAGTACTTC. Amino acid sequence: CASSLLGAREQYF. The complete variable domain, with remaining parts taken from reference TRBV28 and TRBJ2-7, reads DVKVTQSSRYLVKRTGEKVFLECVQDMDHENMFWYRQDPGLGLRLIYFSYDVKMKEKGDIPEGYSVSREKKERFSLILESASTNQTSMYLCASSLLGAREQYFGPGTRLTVT.

The genes are TRBV18 and TRBJ2-3; 9 nucleotides match TRBD2. The germline V gene has CDR1 KGHSH and CDR2 LQKENI. There are 17 residues in the CDR3. The junction had 10 bases not matched to a gene; V was cut back by 3 bases and J by 3 bases. The CDR3 DNA is TGTGCCAGCTCACCCCTGCCCCCTAGCGGGGCGACAGATACGCAGTATTTT. Translation gives CASSPLPPSGATDTQYF.

This chain uses TRBV5-4 with TRBJ2-5; 9 bases are shared with TRBD2. Germline-derived CDR1 and CDR2 are SGHNT and YYREEE (reference sequence). The CDR3 has 16 amino acids. The J segment lost 5 bases and the V segment lost 1 base, leaving 9 bases of the junction unmatched. The CDR3 region is CASSLYAAGGRETQYF. The DNA for the CDR3 is TGTGCCAGCAGCTTGTATGCCGCGGGGGGGCGGGAGACCCAGTACTTC.

The CDR3 loop reads CAWSGLGPAGYTF. The CDR3 nucleotides are TGTGCCTGGAGTGGTCTAGGCCCAGCGGGCTACACCTTC. The rearrangement links TRBV30 to TRBJ1-2, with D hard to call. The CDR3 runs 13 residues. Germline lookup yields CDR1 GTSNPN and CDR2 SVGIG (reference sequence). The V gene lost 1 base and the J gene lost 8 bases, with 14 bases spanning the gap. Full variable domain (remainder filled in from reference TRBV30 and TRBJ1-2): SQTIHQWPATLVQPVGSPLSLECTVEGTSNPNLYWYRQAAGRGLQLLFYSVGIGQISSEVPQNLSASRPQDRQFILSSKKLLLSDSGFYLCAWSGLGPAGYTFGSGTRLTVV.

The gene calls are TRBV19 and TRBJ2-7, with D perhaps matching TRBD1 (6 bases). From germline, CDR1 is LNHDA and CDR2 SQIVND (reference sequence). V shed 6 bases and J shed 4 bases, with 16 bases lying between them. The CDR3 extends over 14 amino acids. The CDR3 coding sequence is TGTGCCAGTAGGTCGACAGGCGTATCTTACGAGCAGTACTTC. Translated: CASRSTGVSYEQYF.

CDR3 coding DNA: TGTGCCAGCAGTGAAATGACAGCCGAGCAGTACTTC. Amino acids: CASSEMTAEQYF. The rearrangement uses TRBV2 and TRBJ2-7, with a tentative D call TRBD1 (5 bases). Germline CDR1 SNHLY, CDR2 FYNNEI. This CDR3 region has 12 residues. V lost 2 bases, J lost 6 bases, and 8 bases lay in between.

This clone occurred once. The chain uses TRBV19 and TRBJ1-5, with D maybe TRBD1 (5 bases). CDR1 and CDR2 (germline): LNHDA, SQIVND (reference sequence). The CDR3 contains 16 residues. Deletions cut 5 bases from V and 1 base from J, with 15 bases between. In nucleotides, the CDR3 is TGTGCCAGTAGTCCCCGGGCAGGGCCGAGCAATCAGCCCCAGCATTTT. Translation gives CASSPRAGPSNQPQHF.

The chain has TRBV30 and TRBJ1-5; tentatively, D is TRBD1 (6 bases). CDR1 is GTSNPN and CDR2 is SVGIG in the germline V gene (reference sequence). V was trimmed by 1 base and J by 1 base, leaving 11 bases between them. The CDR3 totals 15 residues. CDR3: CAWSAPRGSNQPQHF. The CDR3 DNA follows: TGTGCCTGGAGTGCTCCAAGGGGGAGCAATCAGCCCCAGCATTTT.

The chain has TRBV18 and TRBJ1-4; 7 bases match TRBD1. V was clipped by 6 bases and J by 2 bases; unmatched bases: 9. Germline V gene sequence: CDR1 KGHSH, CDR2 LQKENI. This CDR3 is built from 16 residues. The CDR3 coding sequence is TGTGCCAGCTCCCCAGGGACAGCAAGCACTAATGAAAAACTGTTTTTT. This sequence encodes CASSPGTASTNEKLFF.

The chain has TRBV14 and TRBJ1-3; D is unresolved. This CDR3 has 16 residues. Trimming cost V 1 base and J 2 bases, with 12 bases left between them. Germline loops: CDR1 SGHDN, CDR2 FVKESK. CDR3 in amino acids: CASSQVLSVAGNTIYF. The CDR3 DNA is TGTGCCAGCAGCCAAGTTCTATCCGTGGCTGGAAACACCATATATTTT.